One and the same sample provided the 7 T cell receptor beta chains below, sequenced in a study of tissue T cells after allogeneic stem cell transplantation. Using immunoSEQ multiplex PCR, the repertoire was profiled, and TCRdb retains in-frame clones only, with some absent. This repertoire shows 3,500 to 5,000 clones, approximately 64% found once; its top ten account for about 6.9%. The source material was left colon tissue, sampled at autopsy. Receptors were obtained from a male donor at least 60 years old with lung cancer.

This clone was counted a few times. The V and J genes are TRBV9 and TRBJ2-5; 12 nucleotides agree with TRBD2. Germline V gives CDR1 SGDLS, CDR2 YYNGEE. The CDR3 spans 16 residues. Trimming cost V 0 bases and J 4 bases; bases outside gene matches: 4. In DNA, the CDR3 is TGTGCCAGCAGCGTAGGCGCTAGCGGGGGGGCAGAGACCCAGTACTTC. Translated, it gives CASSVGASGGAETQYF.

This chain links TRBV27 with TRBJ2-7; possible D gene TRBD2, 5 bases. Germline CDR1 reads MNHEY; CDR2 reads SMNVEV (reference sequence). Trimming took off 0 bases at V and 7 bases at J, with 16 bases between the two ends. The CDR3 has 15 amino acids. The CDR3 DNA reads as TGTGCCAGCAGTTTATCCGGGGATGGAAAAAGAGAGCAGTACTTC. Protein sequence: CASSLSGDGKREQYF.

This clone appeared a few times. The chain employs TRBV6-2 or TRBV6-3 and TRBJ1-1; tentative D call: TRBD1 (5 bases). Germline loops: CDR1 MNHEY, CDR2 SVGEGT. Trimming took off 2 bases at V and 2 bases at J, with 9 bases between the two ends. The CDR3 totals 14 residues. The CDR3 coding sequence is TGTGCCAGCAGTTACGCGACAGCAAACACTGAAGCTTTCTTT. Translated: CASSYATANTEAFF.

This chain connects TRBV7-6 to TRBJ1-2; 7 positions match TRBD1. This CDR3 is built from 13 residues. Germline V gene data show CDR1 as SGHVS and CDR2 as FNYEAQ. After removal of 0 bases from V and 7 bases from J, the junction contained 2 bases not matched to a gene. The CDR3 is CASSLAGTAGYTF. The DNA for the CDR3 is TGTGCCAGCAGCTTAGCCGGGACAGCTGGCTACACCTTC.

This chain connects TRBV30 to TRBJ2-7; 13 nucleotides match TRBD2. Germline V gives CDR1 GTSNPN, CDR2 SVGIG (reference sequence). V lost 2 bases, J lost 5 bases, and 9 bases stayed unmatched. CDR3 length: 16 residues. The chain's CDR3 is CAWSKPGLAGADEQYF. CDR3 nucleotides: TGTGCCTGGAGTAAGCCCGGACTAGCGGGAGCAGACGAGCAGTACTTC. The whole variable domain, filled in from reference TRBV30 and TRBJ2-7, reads SQTIHQWPATLVQPVGSPLSLECTVEGTSNPNLYWYRQAAGRGLQLLFYSVGIGQISSEVPQNLSASRPQDRQFILSSKKLLLSDSGFYLCAWSKPGLAGADEQYFGPGTRLTVT.

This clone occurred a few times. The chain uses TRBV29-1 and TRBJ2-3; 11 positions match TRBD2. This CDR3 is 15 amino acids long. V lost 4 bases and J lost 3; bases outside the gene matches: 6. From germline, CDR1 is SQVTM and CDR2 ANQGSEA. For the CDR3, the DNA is TGCAGCGTTGTCCTAGCGGGGGGTAGTACAGATACGCAGTATTTT. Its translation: CSVVLAGGSTDTQYF.

This CDR3 reads CASSQGSGDQGAYGYTF. The CDR3 DNA reads TGCGCCAGCAGCCAAGGATCGGGCGATCAGGGGGCCTATGGCTACACCTTC. The chain is built from TRBV4-3 and TRBJ1-2; 8 bases are shared with TRBD1. From germline, CDR1 is LGHNA and CDR2 YSLEER. The CDR3 covers 17 residues. V dropped 1 base and J dropped 4; count of bases not matched to a gene: 11.